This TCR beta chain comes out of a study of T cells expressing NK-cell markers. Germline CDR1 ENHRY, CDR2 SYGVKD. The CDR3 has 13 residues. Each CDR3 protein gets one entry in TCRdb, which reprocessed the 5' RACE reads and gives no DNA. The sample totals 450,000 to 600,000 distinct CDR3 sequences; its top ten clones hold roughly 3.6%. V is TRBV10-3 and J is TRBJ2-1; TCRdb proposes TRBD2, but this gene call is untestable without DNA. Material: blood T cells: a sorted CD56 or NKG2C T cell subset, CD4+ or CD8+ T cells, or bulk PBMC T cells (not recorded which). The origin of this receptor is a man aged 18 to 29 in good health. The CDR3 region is CAIKAQERNEQFF.